This TCR beta chain emerged from a study of control samples from healthy donors and cancer patients. CDR3 length equals 14 residues. V was trimmed by 5 bases and J by 0 bases, leaving 11 bases between them. The germline CDR1 and CDR2 sequences are SGHKS and YYEKEE (reference sequence). The repertoire was sequenced with immunoSEQ multiplex PCR; TCRdb's copy has only in-frame clones and lacks some. The repertoire includes tens of thousands of clones, about 90% of them detected once, and around 5.1% sits in the top ten. Sequences were obtained from blood. The sequence derives from a man aged 50 or older in good health. The V gene is TRBV5-5, the J gene TRBJ1-1; D is unresolved. The chain's CDR3 is CASRTDGLNTEAFF. CDR3 DNA sequence: TGTGCCAGCAGGACCGACGGATTGAACACTGAAGCTTTCTTT.